This TCR beta chain was captured in a study of T cell responses to AZD1222 COVID-19 vaccine. Study as a whole: Pooled in the analysis were second doses at about 4 or about 12 weeks. Study outcomes and limitations: Compared with day 0, the breadth and depth of the Spike-specific TCR repertoire rose significantly after two doses of AZD1222. Donors in the cohort were predominantly white British and more often female, and clonal diversity was possibly underestimated.

Remarks on this clone: The antigen is undetermined.

Assay: immunoSEQ multiplex PCR; the TCRdb copy retains only in-frame clones and omits some. Among some 140,000 clones listed, about 92% were seen once. With 0 bases removed from V and 5 bases from J, the gap between germline ends came to 3 bases. The V gene's germline CDR1 is LGHDT and CDR2 YNNKEL (reference sequence). The CDR3 length is 12 residues. The rearrangement joins TRBV3-1 (or the pseudogene TRBV3-2) to TRBJ2-3; D not certain. The receptor comes from an adult in good health. Sample: peripheral blood, taken on day 0 of AZD1222 vaccination. The DNA for the CDR3 is TGTGCCAGCAGCCAAGATGTAGATACGCAGTATTTT. This codes for CASSQDVDTQYF.